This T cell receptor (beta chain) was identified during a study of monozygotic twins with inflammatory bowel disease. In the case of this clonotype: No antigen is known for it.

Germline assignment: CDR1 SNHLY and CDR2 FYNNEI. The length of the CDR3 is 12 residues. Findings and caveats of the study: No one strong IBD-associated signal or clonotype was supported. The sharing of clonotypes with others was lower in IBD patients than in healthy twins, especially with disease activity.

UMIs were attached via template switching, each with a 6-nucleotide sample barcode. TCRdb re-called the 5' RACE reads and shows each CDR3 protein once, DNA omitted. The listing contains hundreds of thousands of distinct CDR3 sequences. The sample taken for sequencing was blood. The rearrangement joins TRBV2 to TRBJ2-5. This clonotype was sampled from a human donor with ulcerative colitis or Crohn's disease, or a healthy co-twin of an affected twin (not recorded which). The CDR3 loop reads CASSDFAETQYF.